The 21 T cell receptor beta chains given below trace back to one sample, sequenced in a study of blood T cell repertoires in COVID-19. The assay was immunoSEQ multiplex PCR, and TCRdb's table has in-frame clones only and misses some. The data hold under 80,000 clones, with roughly 86% observed a single time. The sequenced sample was peripheral blood. Receptors were obtained from a human donor in a cohort sampled during active COVID-19.

The V call is TRBV6-1, the J call TRBJ1-1, with D possibly matching TRBD1 (6 bases). Germline-derived CDR1 and CDR2 are MNHNS and SASEGT. The CDR3 loop spans 15 amino acids. Trimming took 2 bases from V and 1 from J, leaving 11 bases between them. The CDR3 region is CASSESNRENTEAFF. Here the CDR3 DNA reads TGTGCCAGCAGTGAAAGTAACAGGGAGAACACTGAAGCTTTCTTT.

The chain combines TRBV30 with TRBJ2-6; no definite D call. The CDR3 runs to 15 residues. Trimming shortened V by 0 bases and J by 2 bases, and 8 bases separated the two germline ends. The germline V gene has CDR1 GTSNPN and CDR2 SVGIG (reference sequence). This CDR3 is CAWSVGLAGANVLTF. The DNA of the CDR3 is TGTGCCTGGAGTGTGGGCCTGGCTGGGGCCAACGTCCTGACTTTC. The variable domain in full, completed from reference TRBV30 and TRBJ2-6, reads SQTIHQWPATLVQPVGSPLSLECTVEGTSNPNLYWYRQAAGRGLQLLFYSVGIGQISSEVPQNLSASRPQDRQFILSSKKLLLSDSGFYLCAWSVGLAGANVLTFGAGSRLTVL.

The CDR3 DNA is TGTGCCACCAGTGCCGACTGGCGGGATGAGCAGTTCTTC. This sequence encodes CATSADWRDEQFF. This rearrangement joins TRBV24-1 to TRBJ2-1; maybe TRBD2 (5 bases). This CDR3 spans 13 amino acids. V was clipped by 5 bases and J by 8 bases, with 12 bases between them. Germline lookup yields CDR1 KGHDR and CDR2 SFDVKD.

For this clone: The identical CDR3 is also encoded by other nucleotide sequences in the sample. The chain carries TRBV19 and TRBJ2-7, with TRBD1 identical over 11 bases. Unmatched junction bases numbered 3, after V lost 3 bases and J lost 2 bases. The germline CDR1 and CDR2 sequences are LNHDA and SQIVND (reference sequence). The length of the CDR3 is 15 residues. This chain's CDR3 is CASSISGQGAYEQYF. In DNA, the CDR3 is TGTGCCAGTAGTATCTCGGGACAGGGGGCCTACGAGCAGTACTTC.

The rearrangement links TRBV29-1 to TRBJ2-1; 15 nucleotides agree with TRBD2. With 5 bases clipped from V and 3 bases from J, the junction kept 2 bases outside the gene matches. This CDR3 has 15 amino acids. Germline V gene data show CDR1 as SQVTM and CDR2 as ANQGSEA. CDR3 nucleotide sequence: TGCAGCGTTAGGACTAGCGGGAGGGGCTACAATGAGCAGTTCTTC. Its translation is CSVRTSGRGYNEQFF.

The chain has TRBV11-3 and TRBJ2-7; D possibly corresponds to TRBD2 (5 bases). Deletions cut 0 bases from V and 3 bases from J, with 18 bases between. This CDR3 spans 17 amino acids. CDR1 is SGHNT, CDR2 YENEEA, per germline. As DNA, the CDR3 is TGTGCCAGCAGCTTAGATACGGCGGGCCCGAGGGACTACGAGCAGTACTTC. Translating gives CASSLDTAGPRDYEQYF.

This clone has just a few counts. The CDR3 sequence is CASSLPTGSRAYEQYF. In DNA, the CDR3 is TGTGCCAGCAGCCTCCCGACAGGCTCACGGGCCTACGAGCAGTACTTC. The V call is TRBV3-1 (or the pseudogene TRBV3-2), the J call TRBJ2-7; D is perhaps TRBD1 (6 bases). The V and J ends lost 4 bases and 2 bases respectively, with 18 bases between them. This CDR3 spans 16 amino acids. Looked up from germline, CDR1 is LGHDT and CDR2 is YNNKEL (reference sequence).

The chain links TRBV11-3 to TRBJ2-3, with TRBD2 identical over 7 bases. CDR3 size: 14 residues. The germline V gene encodes CDR1 SGHNT and CDR2 YENEEA. V was pared by 7 bases and J by 5 bases, with 9 bases of the junction left unmatched. DNA for the CDR3: TGTGCCAGCAACGTTGGGGGGGTCGGAGATACGCAGTATTTT. Translating gives CASNVGGVGDTQYF.

V usage is TRBV19 and J usage is TRBJ2-2, with TRBD1 matching 9 bases. This CDR3 spans 15 amino acids. Germline values: CDR1 LNHDA, CDR2 SQIVND (reference sequence). J gave up 4 bases and V 5 bases, and 5 bases lay outside the gene matches. The CDR3 is CASSRTGAGTGELFF. In nucleotides, the CDR3 is TGTGCCAGTAGTCGGACAGGGGCGGGCACCGGGGAGCTGTTTTTT.

The chain employs TRBV27 and TRBJ1-1; D unresolved. From germline, CDR1 is MNHEY and CDR2 SMNVEV (reference sequence). Trimming cost V 2 bases and J 6 bases, with 13 bases left between them. The CDR3 is 14 residues long. CDR3 sequence reads: CASSLVSGAPEAFF. Here the CDR3 DNA reads TGTGCCAGCAGTTTAGTATCCGGTGCCCCTGAAGCTTTCTTT.

V and J are TRBV19 and TRBJ1-5; TRBD1 is a possible D gene (6 bases). Per the germline V gene, CDR1 is LNHDA and CDR2 is SQIVND (reference sequence). This CDR3 region has 15 residues. Trimming cost V 3 bases and J 1 base, with 10 bases left between them. CDR3 in DNA: TGTGCCAGTAGTATTAGAGGGGGAAGCAATCAGCCCCAGCATTTT. Protein: CASSIRGGSNQPQHF.

This clone was detected once. V usage is TRBV28 and J usage is TRBJ2-1, with no clear D. The CDR3 loop spans 14 amino acids. Germline V lookup: CDR1 MDHEN, CDR2 SYDVKM. The germline V and J ends were trimmed by 7 bases and 0 bases, with 10 bases remaining between them. This chain's CDR3 is CASKLRSSYNEQFF. In DNA, the CDR3 is TGTGCCAGCAAGCTGAGAAGCTCCTACAATGAGCAGTTCTTC.

The rearrangement links TRBV5-6 to TRBJ2-2, with TRBD2 matching 10 bases. This CDR3 contains 18 residues. From germline, CDR1 is SGHDT and CDR2 YYEEEE. V dropped 4 bases and J dropped 5; count of bases not matched to a gene: 14. The CDR3 region is CASSDGSGRALRTGELFF. The DNA for the CDR3 is TGTGCCAGCAGCGATGGCAGCGGGAGGGCCTTAAGGACCGGGGAGCTGTTTTTT.

The CDR3, as DNA: TGTGCCAGCAGAATGATCGGGGCTCCGGGGGATGAGCAGTTCTTC. Protein sequence: CASRMIGAPGDEQFF. The chain couples TRBV7-9 to TRBJ2-1; a weak D match, TRBD2 (6 bases). This CDR3 is built from 15 residues. Between the trimmed V and J ends, which lost 6 bases and 8 bases, there was a span of 20 bases. Germline CDR1 is SEHNR and CDR2 is FQNEAQ (reference sequence).

The chain uses TRBV30 and TRBJ1-2, with a tentative D call TRBD1 (6 bases). The V gene's germline CDR1 is GTSNPN and CDR2 SVGIG (reference sequence). The ends were cut back, 0 bases at V and 6 bases at J, with 14 bases in the middle. This CDR3 has 14 amino acids. The CDR3 spells CAWSVTRAGDGYTF. In DNA, the CDR3 is TGTGCCTGGAGTGTAACCAGGGCAGGGGATGGCTACACCTTC. The variable domain in full, with the rest retrieved from reference TRBV30 and TRBJ1-2, is SQTIHQWPATLVQPVGSPLSLECTVEGTSNPNLYWYRQAAGRGLQLLFYSVGIGQISSEVPQNLSASRPQDRQFILSSKKLLLSDSGFYLCAWSVTRAGDGYTFGSGTRLTVV.

The chain recombines TRBV10-2 with TRBJ2-1, with 11 bases fitting TRBD2. The CDR3 runs to 16 residues. From germline, CDR1 is WSHSY and CDR2 SAAADI. The ends lost 6 bases at V and 4 bases at J; junction bases unmatched: 8. CDR3 in amino acids: CASRDSGRVLYNEQFF. CDR3 nucleotides: TGCGCCAGCAGGGATAGCGGGAGGGTGTTATACAATGAGCAGTTCTTC.

The chain uses TRBV12-5 and TRBJ2-5; 9 bases are shared with TRBD1. Trimming took 5 bases from V and 5 from J; bases not matched to a gene: 6. CDR3 size: 14 residues. The germline V gene encodes CDR1 LGHNT and CDR2 FRNRAP. As DNA, the CDR3 is TGTGCTAGTGGTCTGACAGGGGGACAGGAGACCCAGTACTTC. This sequence encodes CASGLTGGQETQYF.

A single count supports this clone. V gene TRBV6-5 combines with J gene TRBJ1-2; 7 nucleotides match TRBD1. V shed 2 bases, J shed 4 bases, and the junction held 1 base outside the gene matches. The CDR3 covers 13 residues. CDR1 MNHEY and CDR2 SVGAGI come from the germline V gene. CDR3 protein: CASSYRQGYGYTF. The CDR3 nucleotides are TGTGCCAGCAGTTACAGACAGGGCTATGGCTACACCTTC.

This chain uses TRBV7-9 with TRBJ2-1; D may be TRBD1 (6 bases). CDR3 length: 14 amino acids. Trimming took 3 bases from V and 8 from J, leaving 14 bases between them. CDR1 is SEHNR and CDR2 is FQNEAQ in the germline V gene (reference sequence). The CDR3 is CASSFSRGLHEQFF. CDR3 nucleotide sequence: TGTGCCAGCAGCTTCTCCAGGGGTCTTCATGAGCAGTTCTTC.

The chain carries TRBV6-5 and TRBJ1-5; D call uncertain. Germline V lookup: CDR1 MNHEY, CDR2 SVGAGI. V lost 8 bases to trimming and J lost 3 bases, with 8 bases between them. This CDR3 spans 12 amino acids. The CDR3 spells CASGGHNQPQHF. The CDR3 DNA sequence: TGTGCCAGCGGCGGGCACAATCAGCCCCAGCATTTT.

The genes are TRBV24-1 and TRBJ2-1, with a tentative D call TRBD2 (6 bases). This CDR3 is built from 16 residues. The germline CDR1 and CDR2 sequences are KGHDR and SFDVKD. V was shortened by 4 bases and J by 0 bases, with 12 bases between the two germline ends. In DNA form, the CDR3 reads TGTGCCACCAGTGACCCCGGGACTGGCTCCTACAATGAGCAGTTCTTC. It yields the protein CATSDPGTGSYNEQFF.